Below are 26 T cell receptor beta chains sequenced from a single sample in a study of T cells in Graves' hyperthyroidism and ophthalmopathy. It was RNA transcripts that yielded the amplified TCR beta CDR3 regions. TCR CDR3 underwent first-round RT-PCR with the HTBI primer set. TCRdb analysed the multiplex PCR reads with MiXCR anew, one entry per CDR3 protein. The sample consists of under 300,000 distinct CDR3 sequences, about 13% of them appearing once. The sample comprised blood. These receptors all stem from a woman between 40 and 55 years old with Graves' hyperthyroidism.

This clonotype occurred many times. This rearrangement joins TRBV27 to TRBJ2-7; TRBD2 agrees at 9 bases. In germline, CDR1 is MNHEY, CDR2 SMNVEV (reference sequence). Trimming removed 2 bases from V and 4 bases from J; junction bases left unmatched: 9. The CDR3 totals 16 residues. DNA for the CDR3: TGTGCCAGCAGTTTAGGGGGCACTAGCGGGTGGTACGAGCAGTACTTC. Protein product: CASSLGGTSGWYEQYF.

This clonotype has more than one count but fewer than ten. At one of its ends the junction is not consistent with the germline gene, which may arise from a read error. The V call is TRBV24-1, the J call TRBJ2-1; TRBD2 is a possible D gene (6 bases). The CDR3 contains 14 residues. In germline, CDR1 is KGHDR, CDR2 SFDVKD. The DNA for the CDR3 is TGTGCCAGCAGTCAGGGACTGTCCTACAATGAGCAGTTCTTC. This encodes CASSQGLSYNEQFF.

The sample holds many counts of this clonotype. The V call is TRBV3-1, the J call TRBJ1-4; D ambiguous. Deletions cut 0 bases from V and 8 bases from J, with 16 bases between. Germline V gives CDR1 LGHDT, CDR2 YNNKEL (reference sequence). The CDR3 length is 16 residues. CDR3 amino acids: CASSQEEIPSAEKLFF. The CDR3 DNA is TGTGCCAGCAGCCAAGAAGAGATCCCCTCCGCGGAAAAACTGTTTTTT.

The chain has TRBV12-3 or TRBV12-4 and TRBJ1-4, with D perhaps matching TRBD1 (6 bases). V was clipped by 3 bases and J by 0 bases, with 11 bases between them. CDR3 size: 16 residues. CDR3 coding DNA: TGTGCCAGCAGTTTTCAGGGGTCTGCAACTAATGAAAAACTGTTTTTT. Translating gives CASSFQGSATNEKLFF.

At least ten counts were recorded for this clonotype. The chain carries TRBV20-1 and TRBJ2-5, with D perhaps TRBD2 (5 bases). The germline V and J ends were trimmed by 5 bases and 12 bases, with 16 bases remaining between them. CDR3 length: 11 amino acids. Per the germline V gene, CDR1 is DFQATT and CDR2 is SNEGSKA (reference sequence). In DNA form, the CDR3 reads TGCAGTGCTTTCGACCTACCCGGGGAGTACTTC. Its translation is CSAFDLPGEYF.

This clonotype was counted a few times. CDR3 nucleotide sequence: TGTGCCAGCAGCCCTAGCGGGGGAAGTCCGGTGGGTTCGGCCCAGTACTTC. This codes for CASSPSGGSPVGSAQYF. V and J are TRBV7-3 and TRBJ2-5; 10 bases align to TRBD2. Losses at the gene ends were 5 bases for V and 9 bases for J; bases not matched to a gene: 18. In germline, CDR1 is SGHTA, CDR2 FQGTGA. The CDR3 runs 17 residues.

The V call is TRBV10-3, the J call TRBJ1-2; D not resolved. Germline CDR1 and CDR2: ENHRY and SYGVKD. The CDR3 runs to 13 residues. V was trimmed by 6 bases and J by 2 bases, leaving 10 bases between them. As DNA, the CDR3 is TGTGCCATCAGACAAAAACCCAACTATGGCTACACCTTC. Encoded protein: CAIRQKPNYGYTF.

This clonotype was counted many times. The rearrangement links TRBV12-5 to TRBJ2-3; 12 nucleotides align to TRBD2. This CDR3 contains 16 residues. J lost 6 bases, V lost 5 bases, and 9 bases had no gene match. The germline gives CDR1 LGHNT, CDR2 FRNRAP. CDR3 in DNA: TGTGCTAGTGGTACCTATCTAGCGGGAGGGCCGGATACGCAGTATTTT. Amino acids: CASGTYLAGGPDTQYF.

This clonotype was counted a few times. The rearrangement uses TRBV7-2 and TRBJ2-2; perhaps TRBD2 as D (6 bases). V lost 0 bases and J lost 9, with 11 bases in between. This CDR3 is 14 amino acids long. Germline lookup yields CDR1 SGHTA and CDR2 FQGNSA. The CDR3 protein is CASSLASGDRELFF. CDR3 DNA sequence: TGTGCCAGCAGCTTAGCGTCGGGGGACCGGGAGCTGTTTTTT.

This clonotype was recorded at least ten times. The chain uses TRBV24-1 and TRBJ2-1; 10 nucleotides line up with TRBD2. The V gene end was trimmed by 6 bases and the J gene end by 7 bases; junction bases not matched to a gene: 5. This CDR3 spans 14 amino acids. CDR1 is KGHDR, CDR2 SFDVKD, per germline. CDR3 residues: CATSSAGGLNEQFF. CDR3 coding DNA: TGTGCCACCAGTTCAGCGGGAGGGCTGAATGAGCAGTTCTTC.

This clonotype was found many times. The chain couples TRBV2 to TRBJ2-1; 10 bases are shared with TRBD2. V trimming: 3 bases; J trimming: 9 bases; junction bases outside the gene matches: 8. CDR1 is SNHLY, CDR2 FYNNEI, per germline. The CDR3 runs to 15 residues. DNA of the CDR3: TGTGCCAGCAGTGACGAGCTAGCGGGAGTGGCTGAGCAGTTCTTC. Translated, it gives CASSDELAGVAEQFF.

This clonotype was observed at least ten times. This chain connects TRBV19 to TRBJ2-7; 8 nucleotides match TRBD1. V trimming: 3 bases; J trimming: 5 bases; junction bases outside the gene matches: 6. The CDR3 sequence is 14 residues long. Germline loops: CDR1 LNHDA, CDR2 SQIVND (reference sequence). The CDR3 DNA sequence: TGTGCCAGTAGTATCAGGGGGCGCGTCCACGAGCAGTACTTC. Protein sequence: CASSIRGRVHEQYF.

This clonotype showed up many times. The rearrangement joins TRBV9 to TRBJ2-1; 8 bases are a match to TRBD2. The V gene end was trimmed by 4 bases and the J gene end by 11 bases; junction bases not matched to a gene: 11. Per the germline V gene, CDR1 is SGDLS and CDR2 is YYNGEE. CDR3 length equals 14 residues. This chain's CDR3 is CASSLLTDSGKQFF. The CDR3 DNA reads as TGTGCCAGCAGCCTCCTGACTGATAGCGGGAAGCAGTTCTTC. The full variable domain, completed using reference TRBV9 and TRBJ2-1, is DSGVTQTPKHLITATGQRVTLRCSPRSGDLSVYWYQQSLDQGLQFLIQYYNGEERAKGNILERFSAQQFPDLHSELNLSSLELGDSALYFCASSLLTDSGKQFFGPGTRLTVL.

The chain couples TRBV20-1 to TRBJ2-5, with 11 bases that match TRBD2. CDR1 DFQATT and CDR2 SNEGSKA come from the germline V gene (reference sequence). This CDR3 spans 15 amino acids. V gave up 1 base and J gave up 2 bases; unmatched junction bases: 3. CDR3 nucleotide sequence: TGCAGTGCTAGAGGTAGACTAGCGGGGCAAGAGACCCAGTACTTC. Translated: CSARGRLAGQETQYF.

This clonotype was detected ten times or more. The chain couples TRBV11-2 to TRBJ2-3; the D is unclear. V was trimmed by 0 bases and J by 4 bases, leaving 11 bases between them. Germline CDR1 reads SGHAT; CDR2 reads FQNNGV. The CDR3 is 15 residues long. DNA of the CDR3: TGTGCCAGCAGCTTAGATCCGGCCACCTCAGATACGCAGTATTTT. Amino acid sequence: CASSLDPATSDTQYF.

The table lists this clonotype with many counts. The V gene is TRBV5-4, the J gene TRBJ1-1, with 8 bases matching TRBD1. CDR1 is SGHNT and CDR2 is YYREEE in the germline V gene (reference sequence). The CDR3 is 15 amino acids. The V segment lost 4 bases and the J segment 0 bases; nucleotides outside the gene matches: 5. The CDR3: CASSAGQAMNTEAFF. The DNA for the CDR3 is TGTGCCAGCAGCGCGGGACAGGCCATGAACACTGAAGCTTTCTTT. The full variable domain, rest sourced from reference TRBV5-4 and TRBJ1-1, is ETGVTQSPTHLIKTRGQQVTLRCSSQSGHNTVSWYQQALGQGPQFIFQYYREEENGRGNFPPRFSGLQFPNYSSELNVNALELDDSALYLCASSAGQAMNTEAFFGQGTRLTVV.

J is TRBJ2-7 and V is TRBV19, with 10 bases identical to TRBD1. V dropped 6 bases and J dropped 7; count of bases not matched to a gene: 12. Germline V gives CDR1 LNHDA, CDR2 SQIVND (reference sequence). This CDR3 spans 15 amino acids. The CDR3 sequence: CASRITGTGAGEQYF. The CDR3 bases are TGTGCCAGTAGAATAACCGGGACAGGGGCTGGTGAGCAGTACTTC. Variable domain in full (rest from reference TRBV19 and TRBJ2-7): DGGITQSPKYLFRKEGQNVTLSCEQNLNHDAMYWYRQDPGQGLRLIYYSQIVNDFQKGDIAEGYSVSREKKESFPLTVTSAQKNPTAFYLCASRITGTGAGEQYFGPGTRLTVT.

This clonotype appeared many times. This chain links TRBV28 with TRBJ1-1, with a tentative D call TRBD1 (5 bases). Germline V CDR1 and CDR2: MDHEN, SYDVKM. The CDR3 length is 14 residues. V was shortened by 3 bases and J by 3 bases, with 11 bases between the two germline ends. DNA of the CDR3: TGTGCCAGCAGTTTGGGTAGGGGAGACACTGAAGCTTTCTTT. Its translation is CASSLGRGDTEAFF.

This clonotype was found many times. V gene TRBV5-5 combines with J gene TRBJ2-5; D is perhaps TRBD1 (6 bases). Germline assignment: CDR1 SGHKS and CDR2 YYEKEE (reference sequence). The CDR3 length is 15 residues. V was trimmed by 3 bases and J by 2 bases, leaving 14 bases between them. The CDR3 region is CASSYIGTQQETQYF. The CDR3, as DNA: TGTGCCAGCAGCTACATCGGGACACAACAAGAGACCCAGTACTTC.

This clonotype was seen ten or more times. The limits of the CDR3 on the DNA are not certain, so only TCRdb's listed CDR3 is given. This chain joins TRBV7-2 and TRBJ1-1; the tabulated D call, TRBD1, remains unverified against the DNA. Inclusive of both ends, the CDR3 amounts to 14 amino acids. Germline CDR1 reads SGHTA; CDR2 reads FQGNSA. The CDR3 here is CASSIDRASGRAFF.

This clonotype came up many times. The V gene is TRBV5-6, the J gene TRBJ1-2, with 7 bases aligning to TRBD1. Germline V gives CDR1 SGHDT, CDR2 YYEEEE. The CDR3 contains 14 residues. The ends lost 1 base at V and 2 bases at J; junction bases unmatched: 2. CDR3 DNA sequence: TGTGCCAGCAGCTTGATCAGGGGGAACTATGGCTACACCTTC. Translation: CASSLIRGNYGYTF.

Remarks on this clonotype: This may stem from a read error, because a much larger clone lies one nucleotide away. The gene calls are TRBV24-1 and TRBJ1-1, with a weak D call TRBD1 (6 bases). This CDR3 region has 14 residues. The germline V gene has CDR1 KGHDR and CDR2 SFDVKD. CDR3 sequence (DNA): TGTGCCACCGGTGAGGGACATACGAACACTGAAGCTTTCTTT. Its protein is CATGEGHTNTEAFF.

This clonotype was seen a handful of times. This chain links TRBV19 with TRBJ1-6; TRBD1 is a possible D gene (5 bases). V was clipped by 3 bases and J by 6 bases, with 9 bases between them. The CDR3 runs 14 residues. The germline V gene encodes CDR1 LNHDA and CDR2 SQIVND (reference sequence). The CDR3 region has the DNA TGTGCCAGTAGTATGAGACAGCCTAATTCACCCCTCCACTTT. Its translation is CASSMRQPNSPLHF.

Turning to this clonotype: Since a much larger clone is just one base distant, this may be a read error. This rearrangement joins TRBV27 to TRBJ1-1, with no clear D. The CDR3 spans 14 residues. The germline V and J ends were trimmed by 10 bases and 2 bases, with 17 bases remaining between them. CDR1 and CDR2 (germline): MNHEY, SMNVEV (reference sequence). DNA for the CDR3: TGTGCCAACAGCCACCAGCGGGGTAACACTGAAGCTTTCTTT. Residues: CANSHQRGNTEAFF.

This clonotype was counted a single time. CDR3 nucleotide sequence: TGTGCCAGTAGTCGCGCCGTGACCAGCGGGAGTCCCACAGATACGCAGTATTTT. It encodes CASSRAVTSGSPTDTQYF. V gene TRBV19 combines with J gene TRBJ2-3, with TRBD2 matching over 8 bases. The CDR3 runs to 18 residues. Germline V lookup: CDR1 LNHDA, CDR2 SQIVND (reference sequence). Losses at the gene ends were 5 bases for V and 2 bases for J; bases not matched to a gene: 15.

In this sample, this clonotype turned up many times. The chain employs TRBV7-8 and TRBJ2-3; 8 nucleotides line up with TRBD2. V shed 5 bases, J shed 6 bases, and the junction held 16 bases outside the gene matches. This CDR3 has 17 amino acids. CDR1 and CDR2 (germline): SGHVS, FQNEAQ. The CDR3 reads CASSPRPGLEVADTQYF. DNA for the CDR3: TGTGCCAGCAGCCCACGCCCGGGACTAGAGGTGGCGGATACGCAGTATTTT. Variable domain in full (rest from reference TRBV7-8 and TRBJ2-3): GAGVSQSPRYKVAKRGQDVALRCDPISGHVSLFWYQQALGQGPEFLTYFQNEAQLDKSGLPSDRFFAERPEGSVSTLKIQRTQQEDSAVYLCASSPRPGLEVADTQYFGPGTRLTVL.